Following are 22 T cell receptor beta chains from one sample sequenced in a study of spatial heterogeneity in lung cancer. Stated time point: sample taken at primary tumor resection. These TCRs' antigens remain unknown. Whole-study findings and limits: For expanded intratumoral alpha and beta TCRs, counts tracked tumor mutation counts.

From the 5' RACE reads, TCRdb called clonotypes with MiXCR, one entry per CDR3 protein. This sample carries 8,500 to 10,000 distinct CDR3 sequences, roughly 8.1% of them seen once, and the ten largest clones take 20% to 25%. Sample: lung tumor tissue, taken at surgery. The receptors were sampled from a male donor with early-stage non-small cell lung cancer.

Regarding this clonotype: A much larger clone is a single base away; this may be a read error. J is TRBJ2-1 and V is TRBV6-4; D gene ambiguous. Germline V gene lookup returns CDR1 MRHNA and CDR2 SNTAGT. The length of the CDR3 is 11 residues. The CDR3 DNA is TGTGCCAACAGTGACAATAGCGAGCAGTTCTTC. This gives the protein CANSDNSEQFF.

The sample holds a few counts of this clonotype. V gene TRBV20-1 combines with J gene TRBJ1-1; D is ambiguous. The germline V gene has CDR1 DFQATT and CDR2 SNEGSKA (reference sequence). The V end was cut by 4 bases, the J end by 8 bases, with 17 bases between. This CDR3 is 13 amino acids long. In DNA form, the CDR3 reads TGCAGTGCTATTCTAACGGGCCCTGAGGAAGCTTTCTTT. This sequence encodes CSAILTGPEEAFF.

This clonotype is medium-sized within its sample. The genes are TRBV6-6 and TRBJ1-5, with D perhaps TRBD1 (6 bases). The V gene's germline CDR1 is MNHNY and CDR2 SVGAGI (reference sequence). V was cut by 0 bases and J by 0 bases, with 9 bases left in between. This CDR3 contains 16 residues. In nucleotides, the CDR3 is TGTGCCAGCAGTTACTCGGGACACAATAGCAATCAGCCCCAGCATTTT. The encoded protein is CASSYSGHNSNQPQHF.

V gene TRBV7-2 combines with J gene TRBJ2-5, with D maybe TRBD2 (5 bases). The CDR3 loop spans 14 amino acids. The V and J ends lost 2 bases and 2 bases respectively, with 9 bases between them. Germline V CDR1 and CDR2: SGHTA, FQGNSA. DNA of the CDR3: TGTGCCAGCAGCTTATTTGGCGGGCAAGAGACCCAGTACTTC. Protein sequence: CASSLFGGQETQYF.

In its sample, this clonotype was seen many times. The V and J genes are TRBV10-3 and TRBJ2-7; D might be TRBD1 (6 bases). Germline V gene lookup returns CDR1 ENHRY and CDR2 SYGVKD. The CDR3 covers 14 residues. V lost 3 bases to trimming and J lost 3 bases, with 12 bases between them. This CDR3 reads CAISEGTINYEQYF. The DNA of the CDR3 is TGTGCCATCAGTGAAGGGACAATCAACTACGAGCAGTACTTC.

In this sample, this clonotype turned up many times. The chain uses TRBV7-2 and TRBJ1-5; perhaps TRBD1 as D (6 bases). Germline V gene data show CDR1 as SGHTA and CDR2 as FQGNSA. V lost 5 bases, J lost 4 bases, and 9 bases lay in between. This CDR3 is 13 amino acids long. Written as DNA, the CDR3 is TGTGCCAGCAGCGGCGACAGGAATCAGCCCCAGCATTTT. This translates into CASSGDRNQPQHF.

The chain has TRBV9 and TRBJ1-1; D may be TRBD1 (5 bases). V was clipped by 0 bases and J by 5 bases, with 17 bases between them. CDR1 is SGDLS and CDR2 is YYNGEE in the germline V gene. The CDR3 loop spans 16 amino acids. Here the CDR3 DNA reads TGTGCCAGCAGCGTAGATCTCCGGGGGAAGGGGACTGAAGCTTTCTTT. It encodes CASSVDLRGKGTEAFF.

The chain is built from TRBV18 and TRBJ1-6; no reliable D call. The CDR3 has 12 residues. V dropped 0 bases and J dropped 8 bases, with 2 bases sitting between them. Germline CDR1 KGHSH, CDR2 LQKENI. The chain's CDR3 is CASSPPDSPLHF. The CDR3 coding sequence is TGTGCCAGCTCACCACCGGATTCACCCCTCCACTTT.

This clonotype was recorded a few times. V is TRBV18 and J is TRBJ2-7; 9 nucleotides line up with TRBD1. Germline CDR1 KGHSH, CDR2 LQKENI. This CDR3 is built from 16 residues. V lost 3 bases to trimming and J lost 4 bases; unmatched junction nucleotides: 10. Here the CDR3 DNA reads TGTGCCAGCTCACCGGTATTCGGGACAGGGAATTACGAGCAGTACTTC. Translating gives CASSPVFGTGNYEQYF.

This clonotype was found many times. The chain couples TRBV4-1 to TRBJ2-3; 13 nucleotides agree with TRBD2. Germline V gene lookup returns CDR1 MGHRA and CDR2 YSYEKL. This CDR3 has 16 residues. J lost 4 bases, V lost 4 bases, and 5 bases had no gene match. The CDR3 DNA reads TGCGCCAGCAGCCGGACTAGCGGGAGAGGGGCAGATACGCAGTATTTT. This translates into CASSRTSGRGADTQYF.

This clonotype came up many times. This chain uses TRBV27 with TRBJ2-7; D is uncertain. This CDR3 contains 14 residues. Germline V gives CDR1 MNHEY, CDR2 SMNVEV (reference sequence). V lost 5 bases, J lost 2 bases, and 13 bases lay in between. CDR3 coding DNA: TGTGCCAGCAGTGTGCCCGGGCCTCCCTACGAGCAGTACTTC. Residues: CASSVPGPPYEQYF.

This clonotype was found many times. The chain couples TRBV6-1 to TRBJ1-1; maybe TRBD1 (5 bases). The germline CDR1 and CDR2 sequences are MNHNS and SASEGT. CDR3 length: 13 amino acids. V gave up 3 bases and J gave up 5 bases, with 10 bases separating them. The CDR3 loop is CASSERGETEAFF. CDR3 in DNA: TGTGCCAGCAGTGAGCGGGGGGAGACTGAAGCTTTCTTT.

This clonotype is categorized as medium-sized. The gene calls are TRBV12-3 or TRBV12-4 and TRBJ2-7; D call uncertain. The CDR3 is 12 amino acids. V lost 3 bases and J lost 2, with 5 bases in between. This CDR3 reads CASSFEAYEQYF. The CDR3 DNA follows: TGTGCCAGCAGTTTTGAAGCCTACGAGCAGTACTTC.

This clonotype was picked up many times. V gene TRBV30 combines with J gene TRBJ1-1; tentatively, D is TRBD1 (5 bases). The CDR3 length is 13 residues. Germline lookup yields CDR1 GTSNPN and CDR2 SVGIG (reference sequence). Deletions cut 3 bases from V and 5 bases from J, with 13 bases between. The CDR3 DNA sequence: TGTGCCTGGAGGGGAGGGGCCCTGACTGAAGCTTTCTTT. Translating it yields CAWRGGALTEAFF. Looking up the rest from reference TRBV30 and TRBJ1-1 gives the full variable domain: SQTIHQWPATLVQPVGSPLSLECTVEGTSNPNLYWYRQAAGRGLQLLFYSVGIGQISSEVPQNLSASRPQDRQFILSSKKLLLSDSGFYLCAWRGGALTEAFFGQGTRLTVV.

The genes are TRBV5-1 and TRBJ2-3, with TRBD1 as a possible D gene (5 bases). Germline V lookup: CDR1 SGHRS, CDR2 YFSETQ. The CDR3 loop spans 14 amino acids. V was pared by 0 bases and J by 3 bases, with 8 bases between. CDR3 region: CASSLAQGTDTQYF. Written as DNA, the CDR3 is TGCGCCAGCAGCTTGGCTCAGGGAACAGATACGCAGTATTTT.

This clonotype was observed at least ten times. The chain links TRBV2 to TRBJ2-3; possibly TRBD1 for D (5 bases). CDR3 length: 14 residues. V lost 1 base and J 1 base, leaving 6 bases between the germline ends. Germline-derived CDR1 and CDR2 are SNHLY and FYNNEI. The CDR3 DNA sequence: TGTGCCAGCAGTGAAGGGGGCGGCACAGATACGCAGTATTTT. Its translation: CASSEGGGTDTQYF.

This clonotype was observed at least ten times. V and J are TRBV7-2 and TRBJ2-4, with D perhaps TRBD2 (6 bases). This CDR3 is built from 14 residues. Trimming removed 3 bases at V and 6 bases at J, with 12 bases between. Germline loops: CDR1 SGHTA, CDR2 FQGNSA. CDR3 bases: TGTGCCAGCAGCTTTCGGGGGAGAACAAACATTCAGTACTTC. Its translation is CASSFRGRTNIQYF. The full variable domain, with the rest looked up from reference TRBV7-2 and TRBJ2-4, is GAGVSQSPSNKVTEKGKDVELRCDPISGHTALYWYRQSLGQGLEFLIYFQGNSAPDKSGLPSDRFSAERTGGSVSTLTIQRTQQEDSAVYLCASSFRGRTNIQYFGAGTRLSVL.

This clonotype was counted at least ten times. CDR3 sequence: CASSLLGQGPLHF. DNA of the CDR3: TGTGCCAGCAGTTTATTAGGGCAGGGGCCCCTCCACTTT. This sequence joins TRBV12-3 or TRBV12-4 and TRBJ1-6; D is possibly TRBD1 (6 bases). V dropped 2 bases and J dropped 13 bases, with 12 bases sitting between them. CDR3 length: 13 amino acids.

This clonotype was seen a handful of times. The chain links TRBV18 to TRBJ1-1; the D is unclear. Germline V gene sequence: CDR1 KGHSH, CDR2 LQKENI. Trimming removed 6 bases from V and 3 bases from J, with 11 bases in between. CDR3 size: 13 residues. CDR3 loop: CASSGRFDTEAFF. The CDR3 DNA sequence: TGTGCCAGCTCTGGGAGGTTCGACACTGAAGCTTTCTTT.

This clonotype was recorded a few times. The V call is TRBV6-1, the J call TRBJ2-2; TRBD1 agrees at 7 bases. The germline CDR1 and CDR2 sequences are MNHNS and SASEGT. V shed 10 bases, J shed 5 bases, and the junction held 16 bases outside the gene matches. CDR3 length equals 16 residues. This chain's CDR3 is CATENDRVVGTGELFF. The CDR3 DNA reads as TGTGCCACCGAGAACGACAGGGTTGTTGGGACCGGGGAGCTGTTTTTT.

The rearrangement links TRBV6-4 to TRBJ1-5; D remains ambiguous. V was pared by 3 bases and J by 1 base, with 7 bases between. This CDR3 has 14 amino acids. Germline CDR1 is MRHNA and CDR2 is SNTAGT. The CDR3 loop is CASSDMKSNQPQHF. DNA of the CDR3: TGTGCCAGCAGTGATATGAAAAGCAATCAGCCCCAGCATTTT.

This clonotype was seen a handful of times. The CDR3 nucleotides are TGTGCCAGCAGCCCGCTGGGGGACTCCACAGATACGCAGTATTTT. This sequence encodes CASSPLGDSTDTQYF. This chain joins TRBV11-2 and TRBJ2-3, with D perhaps TRBD2 (6 bases). The ends were cut back, 5 bases at V and 2 bases at J, with 14 bases in the middle. This CDR3 is 15 amino acids long. CDR1 and CDR2 (germline): SGHAT, FQNNGV.